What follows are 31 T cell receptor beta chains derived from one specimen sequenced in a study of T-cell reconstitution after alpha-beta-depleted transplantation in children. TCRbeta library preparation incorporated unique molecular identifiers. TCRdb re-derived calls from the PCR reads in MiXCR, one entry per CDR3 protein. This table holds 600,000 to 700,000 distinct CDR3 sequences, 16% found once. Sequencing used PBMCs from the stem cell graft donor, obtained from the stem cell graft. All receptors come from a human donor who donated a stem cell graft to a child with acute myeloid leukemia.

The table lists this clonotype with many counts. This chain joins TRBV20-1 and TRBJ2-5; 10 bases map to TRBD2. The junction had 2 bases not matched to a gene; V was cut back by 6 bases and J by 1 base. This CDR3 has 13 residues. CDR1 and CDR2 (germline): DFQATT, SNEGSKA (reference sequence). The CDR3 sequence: CSASGGAQETQYF. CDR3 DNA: TGCAGTGCCAGCGGGGGGGCCCAAGAGACCCAGTACTTC.

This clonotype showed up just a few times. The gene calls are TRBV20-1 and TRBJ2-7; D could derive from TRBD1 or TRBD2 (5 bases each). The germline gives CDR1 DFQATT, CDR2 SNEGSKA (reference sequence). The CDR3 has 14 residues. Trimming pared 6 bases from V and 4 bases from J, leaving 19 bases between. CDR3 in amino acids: CSAQDPGWGYEQYV. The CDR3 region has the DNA TGCAGTGCCCAAGACCCCGGGTGGGGGTACGAGCAGTACGTC.

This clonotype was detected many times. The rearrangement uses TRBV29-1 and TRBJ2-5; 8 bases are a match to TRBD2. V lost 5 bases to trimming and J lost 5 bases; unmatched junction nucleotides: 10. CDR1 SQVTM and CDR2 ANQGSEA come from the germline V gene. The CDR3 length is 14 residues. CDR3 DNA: TGCAGCGTTTATAGCGGGGCGGGCGGTGAGACCCAGTACTTC. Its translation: CSVYSGAGGETQYF.

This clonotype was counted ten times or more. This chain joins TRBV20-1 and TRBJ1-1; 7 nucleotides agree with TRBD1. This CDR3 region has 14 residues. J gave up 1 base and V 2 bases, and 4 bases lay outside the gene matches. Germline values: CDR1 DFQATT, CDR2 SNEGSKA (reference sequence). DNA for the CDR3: TGCAGTGCTAGACTTAGGGACAGGAACACTGAAGCTTTCTTT. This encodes CSARLRDRNTEAFF.

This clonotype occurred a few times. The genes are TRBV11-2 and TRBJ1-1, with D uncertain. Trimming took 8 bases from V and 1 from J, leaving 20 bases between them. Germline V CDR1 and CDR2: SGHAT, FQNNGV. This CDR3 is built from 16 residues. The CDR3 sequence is CASGSSSRATNTEAFF. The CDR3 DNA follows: TGTGCCAGCGGCTCGTCCTCGAGGGCGACGAACACTGAAGCTTTCTTT.

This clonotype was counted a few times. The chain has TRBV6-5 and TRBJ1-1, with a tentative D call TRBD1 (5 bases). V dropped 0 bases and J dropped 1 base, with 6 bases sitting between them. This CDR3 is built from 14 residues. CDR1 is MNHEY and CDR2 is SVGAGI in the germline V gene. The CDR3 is CASSYSGENTEAFF. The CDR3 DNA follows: TGTGCCAGCAGTTACTCGGGGGAGAACACTGAAGCTTTCTTT.

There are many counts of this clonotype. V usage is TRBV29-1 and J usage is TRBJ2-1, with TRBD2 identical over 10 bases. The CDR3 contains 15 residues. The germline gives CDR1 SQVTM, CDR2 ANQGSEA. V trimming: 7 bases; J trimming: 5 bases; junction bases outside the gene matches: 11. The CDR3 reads CSGRRGTSVDNEQFF. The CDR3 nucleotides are TGCAGCGGCCGACGGGGGACTAGCGTGGACAATGAGCAGTTCTTC.

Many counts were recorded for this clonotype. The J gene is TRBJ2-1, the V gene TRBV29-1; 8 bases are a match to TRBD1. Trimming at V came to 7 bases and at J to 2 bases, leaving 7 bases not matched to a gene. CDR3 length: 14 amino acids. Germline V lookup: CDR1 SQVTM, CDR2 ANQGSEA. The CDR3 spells CSGTGISTYNEQFF. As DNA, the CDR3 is TGCAGCGGGACAGGGATTAGTACCTACAATGAGCAGTTCTTC.

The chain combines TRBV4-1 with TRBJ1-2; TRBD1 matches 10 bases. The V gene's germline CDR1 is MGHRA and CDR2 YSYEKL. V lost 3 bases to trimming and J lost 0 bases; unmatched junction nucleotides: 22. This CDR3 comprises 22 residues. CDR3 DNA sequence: TGCGCCAGCAGCCATGATCGACGGGGACAGGGGAATCTCCTCCAATCTAACTATGGCTACACCTTC. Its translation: CASSHDRRGQGNLLQSNYGYTF.

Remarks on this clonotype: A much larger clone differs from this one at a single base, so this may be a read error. CDR3 nucleotide sequence: TGTGCCATCAGTGAAGGCCCGGACACTGAAGCTTTCTTT. Encoded protein: CAISEGPDTEAFF. V and J are TRBV10-3 and TRBJ1-1; no clear D. The CDR3 has 13 residues. Trimming shortened V by 3 bases and J by 3 bases, and 8 bases separated the two germline ends. Germline CDR1 reads ENHRY; CDR2 reads SYGVKD.

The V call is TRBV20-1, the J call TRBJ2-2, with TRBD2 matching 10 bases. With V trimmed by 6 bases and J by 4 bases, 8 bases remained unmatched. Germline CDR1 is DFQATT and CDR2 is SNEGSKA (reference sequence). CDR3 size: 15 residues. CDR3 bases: TGCAGTGCAAGCCCGAGCGGGGGGGCCACCGGGGAGCTGTTTTTT. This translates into CSASPSGGATGELFF.

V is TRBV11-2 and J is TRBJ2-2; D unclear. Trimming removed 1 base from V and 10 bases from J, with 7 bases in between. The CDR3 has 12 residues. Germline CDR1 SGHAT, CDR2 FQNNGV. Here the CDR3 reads CASSLVALELFF. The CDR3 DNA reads TGTGCCAGCAGCTTAGTCGCTCTGGAGCTGTTTTTT.

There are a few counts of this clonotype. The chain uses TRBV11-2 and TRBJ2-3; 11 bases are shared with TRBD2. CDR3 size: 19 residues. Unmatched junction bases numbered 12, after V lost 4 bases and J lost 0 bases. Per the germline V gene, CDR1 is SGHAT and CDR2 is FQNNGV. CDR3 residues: CASSSRGRLAGFSTDTQYF. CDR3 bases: TGTGCCAGCAGCTCCCGTGGTAGACTAGCGGGGTTTAGCACAGATACGCAGTATTTT.

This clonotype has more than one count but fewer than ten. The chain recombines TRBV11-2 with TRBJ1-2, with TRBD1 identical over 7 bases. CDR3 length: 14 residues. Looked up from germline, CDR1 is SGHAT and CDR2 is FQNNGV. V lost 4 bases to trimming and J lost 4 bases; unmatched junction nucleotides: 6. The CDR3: CASSSQGVGYGYTF. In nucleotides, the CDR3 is TGTGCCAGCAGCTCCCAGGGGGTGGGCTATGGCTACACCTTC.

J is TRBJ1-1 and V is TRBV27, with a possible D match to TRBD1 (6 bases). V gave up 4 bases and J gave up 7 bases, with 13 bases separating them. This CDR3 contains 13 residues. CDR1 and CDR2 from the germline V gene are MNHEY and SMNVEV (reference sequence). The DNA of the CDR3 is TGTGCCAGCAGTTGGGGGGGGCGAAATGAAGCTTTCTTT. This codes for CASSWGGRNEAFF.

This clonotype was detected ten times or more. The CDR3 loop reads CSASILAGDNIQYF. CDR3 nucleotides: TGCAGTGCTAGTATTCTAGCGGGGGACAACATTCAGTACTTC. The chain has TRBV20-1 and TRBJ2-4; 10 bases are shared with TRBD2. V shed 3 bases and J 7 bases; nucleotides not matched to a gene: 6. CDR1 and CDR2 (germline): DFQATT, SNEGSKA (reference sequence). This CDR3 is 14 amino acids long.

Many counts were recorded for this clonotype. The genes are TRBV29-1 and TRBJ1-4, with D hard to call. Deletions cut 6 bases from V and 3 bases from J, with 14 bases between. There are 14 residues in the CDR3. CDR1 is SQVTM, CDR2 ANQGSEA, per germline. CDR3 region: CSVLPDKSNEKLFF. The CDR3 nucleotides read TGCAGCGTGTTACCCGACAAATCTAATGAAAAACTGTTTTTT.

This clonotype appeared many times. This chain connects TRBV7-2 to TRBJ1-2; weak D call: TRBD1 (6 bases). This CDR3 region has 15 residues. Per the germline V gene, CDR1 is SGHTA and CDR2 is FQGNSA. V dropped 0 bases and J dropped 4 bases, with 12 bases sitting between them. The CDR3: CASSLARGQGYGYTF. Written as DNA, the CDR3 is TGTGCCAGCAGCTTAGCACGGGGGCAAGGCTATGGCTACACCTTC.

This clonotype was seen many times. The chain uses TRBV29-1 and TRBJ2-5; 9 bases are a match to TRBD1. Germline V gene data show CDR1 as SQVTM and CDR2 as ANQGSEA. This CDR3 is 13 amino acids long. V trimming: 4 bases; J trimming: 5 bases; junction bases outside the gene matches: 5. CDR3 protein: CSVVGQGLETQYF. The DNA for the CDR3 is TGCAGCGTTGTAGGACAGGGGCTGGAGACCCAGTACTTC.

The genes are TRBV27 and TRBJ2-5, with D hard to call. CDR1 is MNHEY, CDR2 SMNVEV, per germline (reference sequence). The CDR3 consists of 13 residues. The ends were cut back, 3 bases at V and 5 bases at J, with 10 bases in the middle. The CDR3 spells CASSFTSLETQYF. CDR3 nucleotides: TGTGCCAGCAGTTTTACCAGCCTGGAGACCCAGTACTTC.

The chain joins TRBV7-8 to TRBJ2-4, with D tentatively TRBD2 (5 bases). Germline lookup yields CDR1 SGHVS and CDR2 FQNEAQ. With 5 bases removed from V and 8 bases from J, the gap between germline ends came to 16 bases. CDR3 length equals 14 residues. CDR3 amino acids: CASSLPGGWDIQYF. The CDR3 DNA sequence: TGTGCCAGCAGCCTCCCTGGAGGCTGGGACATTCAGTACTTC.

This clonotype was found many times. CDR3 in DNA: TGCAGCCACAGGGAGGGGGCTGAAGCTTTCTTT. Its protein product is CSHREGAEAFF. The chain has TRBV29-1 and TRBJ1-1; weak D call: TRBD1 (6 bases). The V end lost 8 bases, the J end lost 6 bases, and 13 bases lay between the germline ends. CDR3 length: 11 residues. Germline-derived CDR1 and CDR2 are SQVTM and ANQGSEA.

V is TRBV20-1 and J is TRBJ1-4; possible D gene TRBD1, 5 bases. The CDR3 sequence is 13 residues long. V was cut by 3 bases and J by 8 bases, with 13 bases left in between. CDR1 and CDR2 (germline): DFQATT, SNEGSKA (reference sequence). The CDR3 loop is CSARGGGYEKLFF. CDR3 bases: TGCAGTGCTAGGGGGGGGGGGTACGAAAAACTGTTTTTT.

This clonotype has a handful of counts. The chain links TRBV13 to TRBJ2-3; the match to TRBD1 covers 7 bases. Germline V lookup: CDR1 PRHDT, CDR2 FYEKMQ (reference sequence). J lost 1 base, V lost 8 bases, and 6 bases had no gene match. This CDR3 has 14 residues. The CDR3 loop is CASATGDRTDTQYF. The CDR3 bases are TGTGCCAGCGCCACAGGGGACCGCACAGATACGCAGTATTTT.

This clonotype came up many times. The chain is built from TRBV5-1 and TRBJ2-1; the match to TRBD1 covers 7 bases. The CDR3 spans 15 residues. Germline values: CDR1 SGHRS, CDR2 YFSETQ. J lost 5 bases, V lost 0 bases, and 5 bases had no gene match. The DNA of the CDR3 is TGCGCCAGCAGCTTGGGACAGGGAGAGCACAATGAGCAGTTCTTC. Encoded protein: CASSLGQGEHNEQFF.

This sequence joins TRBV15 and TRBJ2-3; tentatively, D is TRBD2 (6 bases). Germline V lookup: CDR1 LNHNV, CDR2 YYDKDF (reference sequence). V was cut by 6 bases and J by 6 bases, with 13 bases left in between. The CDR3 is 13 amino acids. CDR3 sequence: CATRGGSLDTQYF. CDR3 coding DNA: TGTGCCACCAGGGGGGGATCACTCGATACGCAGTATTTT.

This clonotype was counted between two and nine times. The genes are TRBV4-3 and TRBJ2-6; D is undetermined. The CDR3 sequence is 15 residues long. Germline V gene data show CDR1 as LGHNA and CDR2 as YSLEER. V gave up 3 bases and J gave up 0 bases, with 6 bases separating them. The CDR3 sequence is CASSHRSSGANVLTF. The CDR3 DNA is TGCGCCAGCAGCCACCGAAGCTCTGGGGCCAACGTCCTGACTTTC.

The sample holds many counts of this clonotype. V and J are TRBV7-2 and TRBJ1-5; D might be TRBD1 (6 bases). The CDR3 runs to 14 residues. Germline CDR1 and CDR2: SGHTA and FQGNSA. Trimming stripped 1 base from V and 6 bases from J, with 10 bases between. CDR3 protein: CASSLVRGPQPQHF. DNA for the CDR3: TGTGCCAGCAGCTTAGTCCGGGGGCCTCAGCCCCAGCATTTT.

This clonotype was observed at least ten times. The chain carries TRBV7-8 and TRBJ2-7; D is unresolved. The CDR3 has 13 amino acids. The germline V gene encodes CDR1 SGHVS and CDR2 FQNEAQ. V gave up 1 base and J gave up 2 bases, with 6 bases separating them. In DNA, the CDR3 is TGTGCCAGCAGCTTAGACAAAACCTACGAGCAGTACTTC. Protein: CASSLDKTYEQYF.

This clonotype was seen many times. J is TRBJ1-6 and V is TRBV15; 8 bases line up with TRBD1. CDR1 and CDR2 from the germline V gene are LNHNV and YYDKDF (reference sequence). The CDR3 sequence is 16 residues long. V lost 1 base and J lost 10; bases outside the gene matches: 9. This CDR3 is CATSRAGDRQGSPLHF. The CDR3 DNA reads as TGTGCCACCAGCAGAGCAGGGGACAGGCAGGGGTCACCCCTCCACTTT.

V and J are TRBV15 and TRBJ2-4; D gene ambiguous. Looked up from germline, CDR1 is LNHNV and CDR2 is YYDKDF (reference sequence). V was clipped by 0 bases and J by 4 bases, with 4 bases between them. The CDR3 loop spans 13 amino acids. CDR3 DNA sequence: TGTGCCACCAGCAGAGAGGATAAAAACATTCAGTACTTC. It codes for CATSREDKNIQYF.